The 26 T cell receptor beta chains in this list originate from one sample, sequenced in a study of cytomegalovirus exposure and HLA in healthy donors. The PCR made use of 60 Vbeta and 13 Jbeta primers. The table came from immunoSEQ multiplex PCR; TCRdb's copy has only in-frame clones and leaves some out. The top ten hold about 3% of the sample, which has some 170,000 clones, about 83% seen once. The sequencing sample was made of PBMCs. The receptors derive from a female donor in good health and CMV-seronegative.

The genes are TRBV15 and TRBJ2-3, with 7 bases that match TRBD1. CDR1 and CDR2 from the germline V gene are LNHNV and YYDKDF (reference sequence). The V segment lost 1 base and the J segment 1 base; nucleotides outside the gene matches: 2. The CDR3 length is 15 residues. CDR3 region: CATSRGDRGTDTQYF. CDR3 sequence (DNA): TGTGCCACCAGCAGAGGCGACAGGGGCACAGATACGCAGTATTTT.

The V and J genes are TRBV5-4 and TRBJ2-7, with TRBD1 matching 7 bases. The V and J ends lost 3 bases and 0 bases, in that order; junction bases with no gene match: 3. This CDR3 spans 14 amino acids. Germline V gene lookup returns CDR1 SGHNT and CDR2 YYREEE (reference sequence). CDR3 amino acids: CASSSRDSSYEQYF. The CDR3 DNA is TGTGCCAGCAGCTCCCGGGACAGCTCCTACGAGCAGTACTTC.

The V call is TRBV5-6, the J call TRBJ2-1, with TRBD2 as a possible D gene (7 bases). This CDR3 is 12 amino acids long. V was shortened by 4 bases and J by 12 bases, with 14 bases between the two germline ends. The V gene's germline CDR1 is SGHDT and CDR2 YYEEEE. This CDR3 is CASSEQGGSQFF. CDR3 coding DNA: TGTGCCAGCAGCGAACAGGGAGGGTCGCAGTTCTTC.

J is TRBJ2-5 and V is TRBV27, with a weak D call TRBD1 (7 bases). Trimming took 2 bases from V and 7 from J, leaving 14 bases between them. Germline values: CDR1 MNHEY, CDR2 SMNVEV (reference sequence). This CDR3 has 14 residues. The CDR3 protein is CASSLAGTEGTQYF. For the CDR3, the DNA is TGTGCCAGCAGTTTAGCGGGGACAGAAGGGACCCAGTACTTC.

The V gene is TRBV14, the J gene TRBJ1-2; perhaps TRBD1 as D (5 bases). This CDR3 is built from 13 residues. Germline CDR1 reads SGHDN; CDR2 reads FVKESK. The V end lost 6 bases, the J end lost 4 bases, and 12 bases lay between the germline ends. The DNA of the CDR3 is TGTGCCAGCAGGGGGGGAGTCCTCTATGGCTACACCTTC. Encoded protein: CASRGGVLYGYTF.

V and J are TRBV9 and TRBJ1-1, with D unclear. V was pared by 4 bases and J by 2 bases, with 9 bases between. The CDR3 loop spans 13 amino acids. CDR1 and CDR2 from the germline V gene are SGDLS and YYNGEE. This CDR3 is CASSSVANTEAFF. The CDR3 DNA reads TGTGCCAGCAGCAGCGTAGCTAACACTGAAGCTTTCTTT. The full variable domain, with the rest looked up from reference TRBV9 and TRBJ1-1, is DSGVTQTPKHLITATGQRVTLRCSPRSGDLSVYWYQQSLDQGLQFLIQYYNGEERAKGNILERFSAQQFPDLHSELNLSSLELGDSALYFCASSSVANTEAFFGQGTRLTVV.

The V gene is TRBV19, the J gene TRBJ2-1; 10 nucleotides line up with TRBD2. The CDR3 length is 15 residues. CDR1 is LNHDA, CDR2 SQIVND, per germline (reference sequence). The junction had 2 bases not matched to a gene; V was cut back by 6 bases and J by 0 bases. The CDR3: CASSRLAGSYNEQFF. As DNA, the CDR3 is TGTGCCAGTAGCCGACTAGCGGGCTCCTACAATGAGCAGTTCTTC.

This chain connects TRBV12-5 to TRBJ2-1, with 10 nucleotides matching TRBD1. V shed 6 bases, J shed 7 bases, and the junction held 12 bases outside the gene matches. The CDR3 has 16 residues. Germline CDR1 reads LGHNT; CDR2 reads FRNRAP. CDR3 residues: CASGSAPGQGRNEQFF. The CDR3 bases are TGTGCTAGTGGCTCCGCCCCGGGACAGGGGAGGAATGAGCAGTTCTTC.

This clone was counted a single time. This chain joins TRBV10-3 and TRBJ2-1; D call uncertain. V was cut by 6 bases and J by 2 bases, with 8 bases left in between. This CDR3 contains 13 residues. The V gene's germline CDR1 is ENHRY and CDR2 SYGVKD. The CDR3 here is CAIRGDTYNEQFF. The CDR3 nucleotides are TGTGCCATCAGAGGCGACACCTACAATGAGCAGTTCTTC.

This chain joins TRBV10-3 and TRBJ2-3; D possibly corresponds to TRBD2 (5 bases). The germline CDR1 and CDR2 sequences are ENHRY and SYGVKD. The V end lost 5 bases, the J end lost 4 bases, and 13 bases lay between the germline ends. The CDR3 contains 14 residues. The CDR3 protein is CAISTMGVADTQYF. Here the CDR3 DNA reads TGTGCCATCAGTACTATGGGAGTCGCAGATACGCAGTATTTT.

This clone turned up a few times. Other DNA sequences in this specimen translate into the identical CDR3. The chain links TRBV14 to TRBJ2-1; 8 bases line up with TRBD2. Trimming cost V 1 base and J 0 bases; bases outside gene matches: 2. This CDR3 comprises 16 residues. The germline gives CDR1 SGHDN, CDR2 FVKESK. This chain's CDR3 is CASSQASGSSYNEQFF. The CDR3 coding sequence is TGTGCCAGCAGCCAAGCGAGCGGGAGCTCCTACAATGAGCAGTTCTTC. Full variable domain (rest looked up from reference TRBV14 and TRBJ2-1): EAGVTQFPSHSVIEKGQTVTLRCDPISGHDNLYWYRRVMGKEIKFLLHFVKESKQDESGMPNNRFLAERTGGTYSTLKVQPAELEDSGVYFCASSQASGSSYNEQFFGPGTRLTVL.

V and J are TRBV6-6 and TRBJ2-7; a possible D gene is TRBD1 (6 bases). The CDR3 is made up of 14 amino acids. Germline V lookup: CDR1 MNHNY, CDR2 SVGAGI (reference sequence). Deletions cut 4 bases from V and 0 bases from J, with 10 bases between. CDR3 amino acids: CASSSVGGSYEQYF. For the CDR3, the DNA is TGTGCCAGCAGTTCCGTAGGGGGCTCCTACGAGCAGTACTTC.

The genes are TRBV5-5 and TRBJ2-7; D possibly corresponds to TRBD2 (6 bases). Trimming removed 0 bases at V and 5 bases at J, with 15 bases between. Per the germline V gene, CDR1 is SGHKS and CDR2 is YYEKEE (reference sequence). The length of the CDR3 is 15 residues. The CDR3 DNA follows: TGTGCCAGCAGCTTGGTGGAGGGGATGTTCGACGAGCAGTACTTC. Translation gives CASSLVEGMFDEQYF. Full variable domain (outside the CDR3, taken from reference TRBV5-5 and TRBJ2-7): DAGVTQSPTHLIKTRGQQVTLRCSPISGHKSVSWYQQVLGQGPQFIFQYYEKEERGRGNFPDRFSARQFPNYSSELNVNALLLGDSALYLCASSLVEGMFDEQYFGPGTRLTVT.

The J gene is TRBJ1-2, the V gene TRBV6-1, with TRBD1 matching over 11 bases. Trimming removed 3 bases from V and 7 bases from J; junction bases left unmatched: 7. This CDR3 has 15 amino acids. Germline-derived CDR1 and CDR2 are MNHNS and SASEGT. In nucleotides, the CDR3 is TGTGCCAGCAGTGAGCTTGGGACAGGGGGATTTGGCTACACCTTC. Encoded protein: CASSELGTGGFGYTF.

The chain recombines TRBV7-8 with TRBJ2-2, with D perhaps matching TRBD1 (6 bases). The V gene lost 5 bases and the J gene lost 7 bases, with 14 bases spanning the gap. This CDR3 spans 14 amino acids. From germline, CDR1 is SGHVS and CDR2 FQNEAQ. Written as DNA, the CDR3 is TGTGCCAGCAGCCAACAGGGTCCGGTCGGGGAGCTGTTTTTT. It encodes CASSQQGPVGELFF.

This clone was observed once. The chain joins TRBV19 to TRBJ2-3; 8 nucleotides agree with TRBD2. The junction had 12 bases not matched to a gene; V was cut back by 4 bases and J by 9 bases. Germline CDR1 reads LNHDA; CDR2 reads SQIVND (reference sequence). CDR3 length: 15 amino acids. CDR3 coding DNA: TGTGCCAGTAGTAGTCGGGGGGGGTCTCTTAGGACGCAGTATTTT. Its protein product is CASSSRGGSLRTQYF.

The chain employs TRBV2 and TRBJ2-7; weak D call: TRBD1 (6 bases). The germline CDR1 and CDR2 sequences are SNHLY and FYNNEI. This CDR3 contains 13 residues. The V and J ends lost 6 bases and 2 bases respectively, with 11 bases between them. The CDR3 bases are TGTGCCAGCAGACCAGGGGTTACCTACGAGCAGTACTTC. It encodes CASRPGVTYEQYF.

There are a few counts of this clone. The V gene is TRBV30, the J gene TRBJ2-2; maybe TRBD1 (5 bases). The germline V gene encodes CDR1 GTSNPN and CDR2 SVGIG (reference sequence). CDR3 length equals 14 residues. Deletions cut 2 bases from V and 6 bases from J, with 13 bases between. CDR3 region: CAWSWAGSAGELFF. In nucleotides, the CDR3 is TGTGCCTGGAGTTGGGCAGGGTCGGCCGGGGAGCTGTTTTTT.

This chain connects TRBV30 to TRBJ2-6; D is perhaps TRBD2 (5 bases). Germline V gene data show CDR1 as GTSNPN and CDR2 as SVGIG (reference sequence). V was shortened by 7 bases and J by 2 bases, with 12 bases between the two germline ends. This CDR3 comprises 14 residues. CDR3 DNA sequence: TGTGCCTTCTGGACGAGGGCTGGGGCCAACGTCCTGACTTTC. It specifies CAFWTRAGANVLTF.

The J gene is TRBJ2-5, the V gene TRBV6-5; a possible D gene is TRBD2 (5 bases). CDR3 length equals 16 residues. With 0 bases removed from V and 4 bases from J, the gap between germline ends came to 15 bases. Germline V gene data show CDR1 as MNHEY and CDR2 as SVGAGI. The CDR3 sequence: CASSYSNGGSRETQYF. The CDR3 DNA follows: TGTGCCAGCAGTTACTCGAACGGTGGGAGTAGAGAGACCCAGTACTTC.

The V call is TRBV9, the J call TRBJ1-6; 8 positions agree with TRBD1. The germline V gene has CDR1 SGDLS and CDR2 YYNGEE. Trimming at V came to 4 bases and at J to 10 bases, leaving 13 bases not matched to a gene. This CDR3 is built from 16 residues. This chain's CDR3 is CASSPEDRVEWSPLHF. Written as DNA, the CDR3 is TGTGCCAGCAGCCCCGAGGACAGGGTCGAGTGGTCACCCCTCCACTTT.

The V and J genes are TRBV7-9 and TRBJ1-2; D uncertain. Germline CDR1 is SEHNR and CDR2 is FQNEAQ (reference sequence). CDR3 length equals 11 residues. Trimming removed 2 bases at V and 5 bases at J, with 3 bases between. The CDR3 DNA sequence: TGTGCCAGCAGCTTATCTTATGGCTACACCTTC. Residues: CASSLSYGYTF.

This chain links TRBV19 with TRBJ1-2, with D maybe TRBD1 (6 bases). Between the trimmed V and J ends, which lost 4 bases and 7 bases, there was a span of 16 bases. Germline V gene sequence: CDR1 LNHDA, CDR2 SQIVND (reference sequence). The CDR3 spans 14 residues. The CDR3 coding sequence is TGTGCCAGTAGTACCACAGGGTTTAAGGGTGGCTACACCTTC. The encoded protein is CASSTTGFKGGYTF. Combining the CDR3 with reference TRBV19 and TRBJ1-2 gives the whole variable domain DGGITQSPKYLFRKEGQNVTLSCEQNLNHDAMYWYRQDPGQGLRLIYYSQIVNDFQKGDIAEGYSVSREKKESFPLTVTSAQKNPTAFYLCASSTTGFKGGYTFGSGTRLTVV.

The CDR3 loop is CASSLAGTGGSLYEQYF. CDR3 DNA sequence: TGTGCCAGCAGCTTAGCGGGGACAGGGGGCTCCCTCTACGAGCAGTACTTC. V and J are TRBV7-6 and TRBJ2-7; 12 bases agree with TRBD1. Germline CDR1 is SGHVS and CDR2 is FNYEAQ. The CDR3 consists of 17 residues. V lost 0 bases to trimming and J lost 3 bases; unmatched junction nucleotides: 6.

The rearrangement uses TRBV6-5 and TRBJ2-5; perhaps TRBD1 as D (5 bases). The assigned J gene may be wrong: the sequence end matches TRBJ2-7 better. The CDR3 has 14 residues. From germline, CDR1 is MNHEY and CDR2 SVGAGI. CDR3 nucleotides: TGTGCCAGCAGTTCTGTGGCGACAGCCTACGAGCAGTACTTC. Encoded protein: CASSSVATAYEQYF.

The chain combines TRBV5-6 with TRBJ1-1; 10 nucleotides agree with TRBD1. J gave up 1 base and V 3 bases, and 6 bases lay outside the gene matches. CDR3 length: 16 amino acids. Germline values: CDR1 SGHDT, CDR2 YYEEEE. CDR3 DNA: TGTGCCAGCAGCTCTGGGACAGGGGCACCGAACACTGAAGCTTTCTTT. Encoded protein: CASSSGTGAPNTEAFF.